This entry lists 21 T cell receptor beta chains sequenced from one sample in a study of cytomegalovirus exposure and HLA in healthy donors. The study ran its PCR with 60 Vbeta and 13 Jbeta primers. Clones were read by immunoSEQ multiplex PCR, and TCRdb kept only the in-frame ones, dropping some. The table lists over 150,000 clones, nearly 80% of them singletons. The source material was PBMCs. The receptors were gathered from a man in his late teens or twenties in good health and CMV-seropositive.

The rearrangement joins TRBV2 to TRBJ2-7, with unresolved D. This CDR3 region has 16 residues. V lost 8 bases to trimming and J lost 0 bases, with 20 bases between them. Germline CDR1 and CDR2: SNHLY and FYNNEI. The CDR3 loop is CASEFSGSISSYEQYF. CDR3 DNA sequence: TGTGCCAGCGAATTTTCAGGTTCGATCAGCTCCTACGAGCAGTACTTC.

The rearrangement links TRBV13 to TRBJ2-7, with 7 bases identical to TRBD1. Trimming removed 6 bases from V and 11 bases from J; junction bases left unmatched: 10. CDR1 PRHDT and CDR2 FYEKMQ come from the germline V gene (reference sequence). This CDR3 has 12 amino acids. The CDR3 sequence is CASSRQRGGEYF. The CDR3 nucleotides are TGTGCCAGCAGTCGTCAACGAGGGGGCGAGTACTTC. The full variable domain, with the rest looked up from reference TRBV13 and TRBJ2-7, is AAGVIQSPRHLIKEKRETATLKCYPIPRHDTVYWYQQGPGQDPQFLISFYEKMQSDKGSIPDRFSAQQFSDYHSELNMSSLELGDSALYFCASSRQRGGEYFGPGTRLTVT.

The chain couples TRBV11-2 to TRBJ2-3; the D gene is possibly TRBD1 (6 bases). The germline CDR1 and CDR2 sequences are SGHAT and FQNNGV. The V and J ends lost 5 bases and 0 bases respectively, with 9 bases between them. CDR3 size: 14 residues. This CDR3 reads CASSAGASTDTQYF. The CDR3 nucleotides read TGTGCCAGCAGCGCAGGGGCTAGCACAGATACGCAGTATTTT. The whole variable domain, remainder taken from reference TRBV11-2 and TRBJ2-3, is EAGVAQSPRYKIIEKRQSVAFWCNPISGHATLYWYQQILGQGPKLLIQFQNNGVVDDSQLPKDRFSAERLKGVDSTLKIQPAKLEDSAVYLCASSAGASTDTQYFGPGTRLTVL.

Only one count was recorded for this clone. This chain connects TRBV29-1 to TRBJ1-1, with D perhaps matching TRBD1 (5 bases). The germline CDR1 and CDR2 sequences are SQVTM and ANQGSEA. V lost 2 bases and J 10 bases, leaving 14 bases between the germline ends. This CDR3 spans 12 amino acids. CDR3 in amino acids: CSVERGRERAFF. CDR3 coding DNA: TGCAGCGTTGAAAGGGGTAGAGAGCGAGCTTTCTTT.

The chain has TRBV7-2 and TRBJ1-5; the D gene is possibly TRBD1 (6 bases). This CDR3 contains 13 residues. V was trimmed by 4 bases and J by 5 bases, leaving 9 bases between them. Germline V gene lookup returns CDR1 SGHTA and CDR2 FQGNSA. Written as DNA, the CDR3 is TGTGCCAGCAGCTGGACAGTCGATCAGCCCCAGCATTTT. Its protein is CASSWTVDQPQHF.

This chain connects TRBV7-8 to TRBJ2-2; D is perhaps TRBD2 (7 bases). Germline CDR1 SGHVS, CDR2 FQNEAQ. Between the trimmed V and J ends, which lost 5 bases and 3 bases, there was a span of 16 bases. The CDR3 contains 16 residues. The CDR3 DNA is TGTGCCAGCAGCCGTGCGGGGGCGCGGGACACCGGGGAGCTGTTTTTT. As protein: CASSRAGARDTGELFF.

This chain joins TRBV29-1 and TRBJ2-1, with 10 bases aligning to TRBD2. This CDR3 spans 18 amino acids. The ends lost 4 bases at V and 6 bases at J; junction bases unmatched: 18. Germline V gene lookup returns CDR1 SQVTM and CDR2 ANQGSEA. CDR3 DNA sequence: TGCAGCGTTGTTTTTTGGGGCCCGGGGACTAGCGACTCCAATGAGCAGTTCTTC. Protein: CSVVFWGPGTSDSNEQFF.

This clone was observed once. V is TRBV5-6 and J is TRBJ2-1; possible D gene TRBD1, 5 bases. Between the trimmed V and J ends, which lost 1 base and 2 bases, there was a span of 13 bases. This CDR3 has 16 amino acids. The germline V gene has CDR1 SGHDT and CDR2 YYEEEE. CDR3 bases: TGTGCCAGCAGCTTGCCCCAGGGTGGGCCCTACAATGAGCAGTTCTTC. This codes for CASSLPQGGPYNEQFF.

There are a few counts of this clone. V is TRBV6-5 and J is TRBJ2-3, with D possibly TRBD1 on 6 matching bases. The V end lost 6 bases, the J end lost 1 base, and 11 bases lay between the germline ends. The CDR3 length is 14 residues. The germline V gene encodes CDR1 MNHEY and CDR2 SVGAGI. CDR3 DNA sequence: TGTGCCAGCAGGACACAGGGCCGCACAGATACGCAGTATTTT. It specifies CASRTQGRTDTQYF.

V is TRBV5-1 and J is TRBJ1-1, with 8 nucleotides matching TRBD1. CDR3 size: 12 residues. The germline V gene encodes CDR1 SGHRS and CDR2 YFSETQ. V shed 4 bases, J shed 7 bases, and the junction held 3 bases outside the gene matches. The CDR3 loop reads CASSLQGGEAFF. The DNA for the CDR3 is TGCGCCAGCAGCCTACAGGGGGGTGAAGCTTTCTTT.

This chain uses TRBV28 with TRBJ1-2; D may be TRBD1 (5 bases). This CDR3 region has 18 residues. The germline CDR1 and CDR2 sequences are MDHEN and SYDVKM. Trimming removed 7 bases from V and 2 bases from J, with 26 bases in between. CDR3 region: CASTLERFRVGTNYGYTF. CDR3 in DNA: TGTGCCAGCACCCTAGAACGGTTCAGGGTGGGTACAAACTATGGCTACACCTTC.

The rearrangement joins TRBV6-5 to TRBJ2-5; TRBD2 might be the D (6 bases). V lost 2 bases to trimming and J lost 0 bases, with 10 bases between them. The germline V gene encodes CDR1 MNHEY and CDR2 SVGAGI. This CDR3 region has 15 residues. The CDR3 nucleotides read TGTGCCAGCAGTTACGGGGCGGGGCACCAAGAGACCCAGTACTTC. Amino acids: CASSYGAGHQETQYF.

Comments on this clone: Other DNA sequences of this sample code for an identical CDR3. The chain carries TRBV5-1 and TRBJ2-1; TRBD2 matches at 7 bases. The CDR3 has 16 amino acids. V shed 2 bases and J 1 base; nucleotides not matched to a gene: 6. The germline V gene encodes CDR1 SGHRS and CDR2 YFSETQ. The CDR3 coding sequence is TGCGCCAGCAGCTTCGGGGCTAGCGGTTCCTACAATGAGCAGTTCTTC. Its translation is CASSFGASGSYNEQFF. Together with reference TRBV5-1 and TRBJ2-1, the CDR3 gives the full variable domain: KAGVTQTPRYLIKTRGQQVTLSCSPISGHRSVSWYQQTPGQGLQFLFEYFSETQRNKGNFPGRFSGRQFSNSRSEMNVSTLELGDSALYLCASSFGASGSYNEQFFGPGTRLTVL.

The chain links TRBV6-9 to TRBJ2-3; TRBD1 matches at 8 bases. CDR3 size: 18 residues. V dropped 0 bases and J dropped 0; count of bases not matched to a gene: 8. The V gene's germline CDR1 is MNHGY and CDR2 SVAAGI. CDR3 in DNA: TGTGCCAGCAGTTATTCGAAGGGGACAGGAGCTAGCACAGATACGCAGTATTTT. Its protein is CASSYSKGTGASTDTQYF.

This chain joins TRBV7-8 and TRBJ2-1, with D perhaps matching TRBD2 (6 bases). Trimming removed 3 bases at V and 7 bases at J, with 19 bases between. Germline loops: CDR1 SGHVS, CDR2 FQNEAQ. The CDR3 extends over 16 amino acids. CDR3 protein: CASSFRGTSWENEQFF. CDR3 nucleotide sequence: TGTGCCAGCAGCTTCCGAGGGACTTCATGGGAAAATGAGCAGTTCTTC.

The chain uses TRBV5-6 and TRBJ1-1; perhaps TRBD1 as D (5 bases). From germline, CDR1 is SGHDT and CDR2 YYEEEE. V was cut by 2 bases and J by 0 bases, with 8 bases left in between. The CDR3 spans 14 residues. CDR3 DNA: TGTGCCAGCAGCTTTGGACAAATGAACACTGAAGCTTTCTTT. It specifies CASSFGQMNTEAFF.

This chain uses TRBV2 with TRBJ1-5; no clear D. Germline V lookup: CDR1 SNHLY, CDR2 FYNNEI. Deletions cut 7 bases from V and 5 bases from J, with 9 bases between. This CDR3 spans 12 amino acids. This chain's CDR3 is CASNERDQPQHF. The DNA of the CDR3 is TGTGCCAGCAATGAGCGAGATCAGCCCCAGCATTTT.

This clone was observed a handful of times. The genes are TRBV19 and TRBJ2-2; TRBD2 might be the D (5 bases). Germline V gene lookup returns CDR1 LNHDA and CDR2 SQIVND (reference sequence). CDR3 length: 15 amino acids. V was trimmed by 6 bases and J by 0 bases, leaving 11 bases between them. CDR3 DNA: TGTGCCAGTAGACGGGGAGTGCCGAACACCGGGGAGCTGTTTTTT. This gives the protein CASRRGVPNTGELFF.

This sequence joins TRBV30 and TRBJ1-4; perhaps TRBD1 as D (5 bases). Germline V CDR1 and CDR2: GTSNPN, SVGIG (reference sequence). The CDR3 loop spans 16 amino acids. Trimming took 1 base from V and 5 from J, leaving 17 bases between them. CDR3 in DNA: TGTGCCTGGAGTGCGTTTTTGACGGGGGGAAATGAAAAACTGTTTTTT. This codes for CAWSAFLTGGNEKLFF.

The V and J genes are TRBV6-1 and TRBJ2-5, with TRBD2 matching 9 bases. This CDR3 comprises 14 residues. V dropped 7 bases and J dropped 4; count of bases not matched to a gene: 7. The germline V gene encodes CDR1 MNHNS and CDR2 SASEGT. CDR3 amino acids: CASNWGGGGETQYF. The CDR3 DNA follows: TGTGCCAGCAATTGGGGCGGGGGGGGAGAGACCCAGTACTTC.

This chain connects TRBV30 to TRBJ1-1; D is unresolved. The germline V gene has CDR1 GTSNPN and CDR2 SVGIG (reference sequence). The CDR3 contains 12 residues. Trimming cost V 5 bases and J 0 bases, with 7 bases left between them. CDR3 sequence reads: CAWGLLNTEAFF. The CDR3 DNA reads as TGTGCCTGGGGCTTATTGAACACTGAAGCTTTCTTT.